The following is a TCR beta chain sequence with its context. This clonotype was detected only a few times. What antigen it recognizes has not been identified. Per-nucleotide qualities are absent, and no much larger clonotype sits a single base away. The donors were a few dozen Caucasian individuals from Russia, aged 6 to 90 years, who were systemically healthy. Each donor gave around 9 milliliters of peripheral blood, collected into EDTA-treated Vacutainer tubes. Ficoll-Paque density-gradient centrifugation was used to isolate PBMCs, with at least 6.5 million per sample. Trizol reagent was used to extract total RNA from the PBMCs, yielding at least 6 micrograms per sample. For every donor, an aliquot of PBMCs went through flow cytometry to measure the percentages of naive CD45RAhigh/CD27high T cells. The data are from a study of blood T cells in healthy people across ages (dated by TCRdb to about 2015). Concerning the study at large: In model experiments, template switching captured about one uniquely barcoded TCR beta cDNA molecule for every two T cells. To avoid experimental bias, donors of different ages were randomly spread across the sequencing lanes. The study measured age-related changes in TCR beta repertoire diversity using deep sequencing normalized with unique cDNA molecular identifiers. For two donors (one aged 18 to 30 and one aged 80 or older), the study analyzed two additional independent replicas of 1 million unique cDNA reads from the same blood draw. The donors were split into four age groups: young (average 16 years), middle-aged (nearly 40), aged (roughly 65) and long-lived (roughly 77). On the study overall, not on this receptor specifically: Conclusive comparison of naive and antigen-experienced compartments was prevented by the profiling of bulk unsorted PBMCs. There was a strong correlation between observed TCR beta diversity and the percentage of naive T cells measured by flow cytometry. Compared with the aged group, the long-lived group had more naive CD4+ T cells, fewer expanded clones and increased TCR diversity, suggesting age selection. The CMV infection status of donors was not known, potentially confounding age-related changes in expanded clonotypes. Estimates of total diversity based on one million sequenced T cells were regarded as lower bounds and as underestimates. Observed TCR beta diversity per million T cells fell roughly linearly with age, and a significant reduction was already apparent by age roughly 40.

Library preparation employed 5' RACE. The instrument was an Illumina HiSeq 2500. A second PCR of about 6 to 11 cycles was run with a J-beta primer mix and a sample-barcoded 5' primer. Each TCR beta cDNA molecule received a unique molecular identifier from a template-switch 5' adaptor carrying 12 random nucleotides. Each sample yielded at least 2.5 million CDR3-containing paired-end reads. First-strand cDNA was synthesized from all RNA with the Mint cDNA synthesis kit, primed by a TRBC-specific oligonucleotide. Following uracil-DNA glycosylase treatment, a first 18-cycle PCR with universal primers M1SS and BC2_uni_R was performed on all cDNA. The authors processed their data as follows. Normalization of each sample was performed by random selection of 1 million high-quality reads, each carrying a distinct molecular identifier. Reads with shared molecular identifiers were discarded instead of being binned into consensus sequences. MiTCR, set to a Q25 quality threshold and the strictest error-elimination algorithm, was used for CDR3 identification, clonotype clustering and error correction. A nonparametric unseen species model using Euler transformation provided a lower-bound estimate of total TCR beta diversity. TCRdb took the public reads, trimmed them with fastp at Q25, ran MiXCR for clone calling and kept in-frame beta chains. Each CDR3 protein gets just one entry, which takes the most common genes and DNA from the rows behind it. TCRdb, not the original authors, processed these V and J calls. The sample records 850,000 to 1,100,000 distinct CDR3 sequences, around two fifths of which are singletons. Together, the top ten hold over 10% of the sample.

The germline V end is reduced by 4 bases and the J end by 5 bases; junction bases left unmatched: 6. For CDR1 and CDR2, the germline V gene lists SNHLY and FYNNEI. From its cysteine to its phenylalanine, the CDR3 spans 14 amino acids. Left in the record is the CDR3 DNA by itself, 42 bases read in frame from the first base. The sequencing input was blood. The rearrangement joined TRBV2 to TRBJ1-1, with TRBD1 identical over 8 junction bases. The clonotype comes from a man aged 18 to 29 in good health. The nucleotides read TGTGCCAGCAGTGTCGACAGGGGTAGGACTGAAGCTTTCTTT. Its protein reads: CASSVDRGRTEAFF.